Below, 5 T cell receptor beta chains from the same sample are listed, as sequenced in a study of spatial heterogeneity in lung cancer (dated by TCRdb to about 2019). General conclusions and limits of the study: The tumor nonsynonymous mutation count correlated with the number of expanded intratumoral alpha and beta TCRs.

The library was made by 5' RACE. These reads were obtained on a NextSeq 500. TCRdb handled the public reads itself, with Q25 trimming in fastp and clone calling in MiXCR, and kept productive beta chains. Duplicate CDR3 protein sequences are folded into a single record with the most common DNA and genes. The sample yields 2,500 or so distinct CDR3 sequences; about 5% were counted once. 18% of the sample belongs to the ten largest clones. These receptors' targets are unknown. The time point label, as the study defines it: sample taken at primary tumor resection. This material consisted of lung tumor tissue, taken at surgery. The receptors were sampled from a male donor with early-stage non-small cell lung cancer.

This clonotype is labeled medium-sized (0.01 to 0.1%). The library was designed around alpha chains, so this beta chain is a stray read whose abundance carries little weight. This sequence joins TRBV28 and TRBJ2-3; 8 bases are a match to TRBD2. Per the germline V gene, CDR1 is MDHEN and CDR2 is SYDVKM. V shed 3 bases, J shed 11 bases, and the junction held 13 bases outside the gene matches. This CDR3 has 15 residues. As DNA, the CDR3 is TGTGCCAGCAGTTTCTTTTCGGGAGCGGGAGTCAGGCAGTATTTT. Its translation: CASSFFSGAGVRQYF. The whole variable domain, remainder taken from reference TRBV28 and TRBJ2-3, is DVKVTQSSRYLVKRTGEKVFLECVQDMDHENMFWYRQDPGLGLRLIYFSYDVKMKEKGDIPEGYSVSREKKERFSLILESASTNQTSMYLCASSFFSGAGVRQYFGPGTRLTVL.

This clonotype showed up many times. The size of this beta chain means little, since it is a stray read in a library made for alpha chains. This sequence joins TRBV29-1 and TRBJ1-1; 12 bases fit TRBD1. Looked up from germline, CDR1 is SQVTM and CDR2 is ANQGSEA. V shed 6 bases and J 4 bases; nucleotides not matched to a gene: 9. This CDR3 has 15 amino acids. The CDR3 is CSVFGTGGGGTEAFF. The DNA for the CDR3 is TGCAGCGTCTTCGGGACAGGGGGCGGGGGCACTGAAGCTTTCTTT. The complete variable domain, with remaining parts taken from reference TRBV29-1 and TRBJ1-1, reads SAVISQKPSRDICQRGTSLTIQCQVDSQVTMMFWYRQQPGQSLTLIATANQGSEATYESGFVIDKFPISRPNLTFSTLTVSNMSPEDSSIYLCSVFGTGGGGTEAFFGQGTRLTVV.

At least ten counts were recorded for this clonotype. This beta chain came through as a stray read in a library set up for alpha chains, and its size says little. This sequence joins TRBV5-6 and TRBJ1-4; tentative D call: TRBD1 (5 bases). The CDR3 runs to 14 residues. The germline CDR1 and CDR2 sequences are SGHDT and YYEEEE. Trimming removed 2 bases at V and 8 bases at J, with 13 bases between. The CDR3 DNA sequence: TGTGCCAGCAGCTTCGGGACGTCCCAAGAAAAACTGTTTTTT. Its translation is CASSFGTSQEKLFF.

By frequency in the sample, this clonotype is medium-sized (0.01 to 0.1%). As an off-target read in a library built for alpha chains, this beta chain has a frequency of little significance. The genes are TRBV7-2 and TRBJ1-4; D might be TRBD1 (6 bases). Per the germline V gene, CDR1 is SGHTA and CDR2 is FQGNSA. With 9 bases removed from V and 5 bases from J, the gap between germline ends came to 13 bases. The CDR3 has 13 residues. This chain's CDR3 is CASKQGENEKLFF. In nucleotides, the CDR3 is TGTGCCAGTAAACAGGGAGAGAATGAAAAACTGTTTTTT.

This clonotype was picked up a small number of times. Since the library was made to target alpha chains, this beta chain is a stray read and its abundance is not meaningful. The rearrangement joins TRBV20-1 to TRBJ2-1, with D possibly being TRBD2 (5 bases). Germline CDR1 and CDR2: DFQATT and SNEGSKA (reference sequence). Trimming shortened V by 2 bases and J by 4 bases, and 9 bases separated the two germline ends. This CDR3 has 13 residues. CDR3 amino acids: CSARSGPYNEQFF. The CDR3 DNA follows: TGCAGTGCTAGAAGCGGTCCTTACAATGAGCAGTTCTTC.